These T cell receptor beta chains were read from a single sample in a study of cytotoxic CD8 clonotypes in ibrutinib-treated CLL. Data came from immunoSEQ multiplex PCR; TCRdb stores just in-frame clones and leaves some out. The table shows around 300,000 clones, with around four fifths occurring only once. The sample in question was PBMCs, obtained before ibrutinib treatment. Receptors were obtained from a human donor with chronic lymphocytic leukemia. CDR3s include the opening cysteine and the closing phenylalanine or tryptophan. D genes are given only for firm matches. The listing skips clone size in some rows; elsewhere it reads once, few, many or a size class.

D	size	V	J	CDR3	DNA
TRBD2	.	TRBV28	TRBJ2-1	CASTGLRDNEQFF	TGTGCCAGCACGGGACTACGAGACAATGAGCAGTTCTTC
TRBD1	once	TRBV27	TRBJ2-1	CASKLAQGNNEQFF	TGTGCCAGCAAGCTAGCACAGGGGAACAATGAGCAGTTCTTC
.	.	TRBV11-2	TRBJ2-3	CASSAGGRGTDTQYF	TGTGCCAGCTCCGCTGGGGGCAGGGGCACAGATACGCAGTATTTT
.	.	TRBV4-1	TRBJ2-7	CASSQDIGSYEQYF	TGCGCCAGCAGCCAAGATATCGGTTCCTACGAGCAGTACTTC
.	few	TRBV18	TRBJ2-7	CASSPNSGGLREQYF	TGTGCCAGCTCACCAAACTCGGGGGGCCTTCGCGAGCAGTACTTC
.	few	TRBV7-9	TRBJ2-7	CASSLTGHYEQYF	TGTGCCAGCAGCTTGACAGGTCACTACGAGCAGTACTTC
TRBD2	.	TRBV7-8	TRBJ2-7	CASSLRLAPYEQYF	TGTGCCAGCAGCTTAAGACTAGCGCCCTACGAGCAGTACTTC
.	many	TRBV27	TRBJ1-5	CASSLSVNQPQHF	TGTGCCAGCAGTTTATCTGTAAACCAGCCCCAGCATTTT
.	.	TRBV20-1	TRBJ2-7	CSARSYEQYF	TGCAGTGCTAGAAGCTACGAGCAGTACTTC
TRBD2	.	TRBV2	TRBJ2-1	CASALPGLDAEQFF	TGTGCCAGCGCCTTACCGGGACTAGATGCTGAGCAGTTCTTC
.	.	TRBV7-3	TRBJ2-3	CASSRGDTQYF	TGTGCCAGCAGCCGCGGTGATACGCAGTATTTT
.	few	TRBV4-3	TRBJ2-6	CASSQHRISGANVLTF	TGCGCCAGCAGCCAACACAGAATCTCTGGGGCCAACGTCCTGACTTTC
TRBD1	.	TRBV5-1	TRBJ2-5	CASSTGTVQETQYF	TGCGCCAGCAGCACCGGGACAGTCCAAGAGACCCAGTACTTC
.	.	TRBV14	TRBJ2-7	CASSQPRRRSYEQYF	TGTGCCAGCAGCCAACCTAGGAGGAGGAGCTACGAGCAGTACTTC
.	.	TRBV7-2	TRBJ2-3	CASSSGPPWGTDTQYF	TGTGCCAGCAGCTCAGGTCCCCCATGGGGCACAGATACGCAGTATTTT
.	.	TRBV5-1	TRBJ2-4	CASSLSATRSIQYF	TGCGCCAGCAGCTTGTCCGCGACTCGAAGCATTCAGTACTTC
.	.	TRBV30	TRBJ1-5	CAWSVLGFNQPQHF	TGTGCCTGGAGTGTACTAGGGTTCAATCAGCCCCAGCATTTT
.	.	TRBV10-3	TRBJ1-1	CAISDDRGVTEAFF	TGTGCCATTTCTGACGATCGGGGAGTCACTGAAGCTTTCTTT
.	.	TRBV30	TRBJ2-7	CAWTPILRVSYEQYF	TGTGCCTGGACGCCCATATTACGGGTGAGCTACGAGCAGTACTTC
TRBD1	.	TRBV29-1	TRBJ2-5	CSVVAGGARETQYF	TGCAGCGTTGTCGCAGGGGGCGCGCGGGAGACCCAGTACTTC
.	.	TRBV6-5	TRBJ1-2	CASSQQGYYGYTF	TGTGCCAGCAGCCAACAGGGATACTATGGCTACACCTTC
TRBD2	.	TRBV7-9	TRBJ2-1	CASSLTSGLDYNEQFF	TGTGCCAGCAGCTTAACATCGGGACTAGATTACAATGAGCAGTTCTTC
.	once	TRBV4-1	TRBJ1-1	CASSQERWSGYTEAFF	TGCGCCAGCAGCCAAGAACGTTGGTCCGGGTACACTGAAGCTTTCTTT
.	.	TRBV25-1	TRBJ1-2	CASQLSDGYTF	TGTGCCAGCCAGCTTTCGGATGGCTACACCTTC
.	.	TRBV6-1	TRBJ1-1	CASSWDLGKAFF	TGTGCCAGCAGTTGGGACCTAGGGAAAGCTTTCTTT
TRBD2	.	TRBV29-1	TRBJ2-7	CSVEPASGSSSF	TGCAGCGTTGAACCGGCTAGCGGGAGCAGTAGTTTC
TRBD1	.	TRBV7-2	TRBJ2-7	CASSTPGQGSYEQYF	TGTGCCAGCAGCACACCGGGACAGGGTAGCTACGAGCAGTACTTC
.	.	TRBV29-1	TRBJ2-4	CSVEDQYRRYF	TGCAGCGTTGAAGATCAGTACAGGCGGTACTTC
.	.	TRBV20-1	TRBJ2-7	CSARSGIEQYF	TGCAGTGCTAGGTCGGGGATCGAGCAGTACTTC
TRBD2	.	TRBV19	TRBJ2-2	CASGLAMNKGELFF	TGTGCCTCCGGACTAGCCATGAACAAAGGGGAGCTGTTTTTT
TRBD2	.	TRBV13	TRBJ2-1	CASSIRASGRSNEQFF	TGTGCCAGCAGCATTAGGGCAAGCGGGAGAAGCAATGAGCAGTTCTTC
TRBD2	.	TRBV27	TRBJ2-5	CATRHSAGQETQYF	TGTGCCACCAGACACTCAGCGGGACAAGAGACCCAGTACTTC
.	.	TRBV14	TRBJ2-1	CASSLRNYAGARDEQFF	TGTGCCAGCAGCCTTAGAAATTATGCAGGGGCCCGTGATGAGCAGTTCTTC
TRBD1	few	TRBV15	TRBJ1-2	CATSLRTGVEGYTF	TGTGCCACCAGCCTGAGGACAGGGGTTGAGGGCTACACCTTC
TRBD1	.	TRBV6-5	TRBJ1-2	CASSFRDRAHYGYTF	TGTGCCAGCAGTTTCAGGGACAGGGCGCACTATGGCTACACCTTC
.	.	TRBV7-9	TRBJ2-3	CASSLERGSSSTDTQYF	TGTGCCAGCAGCTTGGAGAGAGGTTCATCTAGCACAGATACGCAGTATTTT
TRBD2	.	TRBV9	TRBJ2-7	CASSIGLAGEQYF	TGTGCCAGCAGCATCGGACTAGCAGGCGAGCAGTACTTC
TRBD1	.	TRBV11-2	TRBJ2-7	CASSSRTGSEQYF	TGTGCCAGCAGCTCCCGGACAGGGAGCGAGCAGTACTTC
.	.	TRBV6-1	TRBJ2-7	CASRDSNLREQYF	TGTGCCAGCAGGGACAGTAACCTACGAGAGCAGTACTTC
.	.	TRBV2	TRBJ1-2	CASSEGTNSNYGYTF	TGTGCCAGCAGTGAAGGGACAAACTCTAACTATGGCTACACCTTC
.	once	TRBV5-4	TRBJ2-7	CASSLSGFPYEQYF	TGTGCCAGCAGCCTCTCCGGGTTTCCCTACGAGCAGTACTTC
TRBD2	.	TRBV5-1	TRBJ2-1	CASSPDPGLAGYNEQFF	TGCGCCAGCAGCCCCGATCCGGGACTAGCGGGATACAATGAGCAGTTCTTC